The 8 T cell receptor beta chains below were found in one sample sequenced in a study of shared clonotypes between healthy human individuals. TCRdb's copy holds only in-frame clones and misses some; the assay was immunoSEQ multiplex PCR. The sample gives approximately 1,500,000 clones, 95% to 99% of which show up once; about 0.42% is in the top ten. Input material: naive CD4+ T cells sorted from blood. Sample subset: CD45RA+ positively selected. The receptors shown here come from a man aged 25-45 years in good health.

The chain joins TRBV15 to TRBJ2-2, with 7 bases that match TRBD2. The V segment lost 1 base and the J segment 7 bases; nucleotides outside the gene matches: 9. The CDR3 runs 16 residues. CDR1 is LNHNV and CDR2 is YYDKDF in the germline V gene (reference sequence). In DNA form, the CDR3 reads TGTGCCACCAGCAGAGCGGGGAGAGGGGAGGGCGGGGAGCTGTTTTTT. It yields the protein CATSRAGRGEGGELFF.

This clone is a singleton in its sample. This sequence joins TRBV7-9 and TRBJ2-2; 8 bases are shared with TRBD1. Looked up from germline, CDR1 is SEHNR and CDR2 is FQNEAQ (reference sequence). The CDR3 extends over 13 amino acids. Losses at the gene ends were 5 bases for V and 7 bases for J; bases not matched to a gene: 3. CDR3 loop: CASSIQGDGELFF. Here the CDR3 DNA reads TGTGCCAGCAGCATACAGGGGGACGGGGAGCTGTTTTTT.

Only one count was recorded for this clone. This chain connects TRBV27 to TRBJ2-7, with no clear D. V was pared by 5 bases and J by 7 bases, with 12 bases between. This CDR3 is 12 amino acids long. CDR1 is MNHEY and CDR2 is SMNVEV in the germline V gene (reference sequence). The CDR3 DNA reads TGTGCCAGCAGTCCACTACCCGGGGAGCAGTACTTC. Amino acid sequence: CASSPLPGEQYF.

The V and J genes are TRBV2 and TRBJ2-7; TRBD1 or TRBD2 may be the D gene (5 bases each). Per the germline V gene, CDR1 is SNHLY and CDR2 is FYNNEI. The CDR3 totals 12 residues. The V end lost 7 bases, the J end lost 4 bases, and 11 bases lay between the germline ends. The CDR3 DNA reads as TGTGCCAGCATGGGGGAGCAGTACGAGCAGTACTTC. Translated: CASMGEQYEQYF. The variable domain in full, completed from reference TRBV2 and TRBJ2-7, reads EPEVTQTPSHQVTQMGQEVILRCVPISNHLYFYWYRQILGQKVEFLVSFYNNEISEKSEIFDDQFSVERPDGSNFTLKIRSTKLEDSAMYFCASMGEQYEQYFGPGTRLTVT.

The chain is built from TRBV5-1 and TRBJ2-7, with D perhaps TRBD1 or TRBD2 (6 bases each). The germline V gene encodes CDR1 SGHRS and CDR2 YFSETQ. V was clipped by 2 bases and J by 9 bases, with 18 bases between them. The CDR3 is made up of 14 amino acids. CDR3: CASSFGTREQRQYF. CDR3 in DNA: TGCGCCAGCAGCTTTGGGACACGGGAGCAGAGGCAGTACTTC.

The chain uses TRBV5-4 and TRBJ2-7; 9 positions match TRBD1. CDR3 length: 14 residues. With 3 bases clipped from V and 7 bases from J, the junction kept 8 bases outside the gene matches. CDR1 is SGHNT and CDR2 is YYREEE in the germline V gene (reference sequence). As DNA, the CDR3 is TGTGCCAGCAGCTCGCCGGGACAGGGAAAAGAGCAGTACTTC. Encoded protein: CASSSPGQGKEQYF.

The chain couples TRBV5-6 to TRBJ2-1; 9 positions agree with TRBD1. Germline V gene sequence: CDR1 SGHDT, CDR2 YYEEEE. There are 14 residues in the CDR3. V was clipped by 3 bases and J by 10 bases; unmatched bases: 8. The CDR3 loop reads CASSSGTGLYEQFF. The CDR3 DNA reads as TGTGCCAGCAGCTCCGGGACAGGGTTATACGAGCAGTTCTTC.

The chain recombines TRBV5-1 with TRBJ2-1; the match to TRBD2 covers 7 bases. The CDR3 contains 18 residues. Losses at the gene ends were 4 bases for V and 9 bases for J; bases not matched to a gene: 22. Germline CDR1 reads SGHRS; CDR2 reads YFSETQ. The CDR3 loop reads CASSDLRGGGSPLGEQFF. CDR3 nucleotide sequence: TGCGCCAGCAGCGACCTCCGCGGGGGAGGGAGCCCTCTGGGTGAGCAGTTCTTC.